Described below is a single T cell receptor beta chain sequence and its context. The table came from immunoSEQ multiplex PCR; TCRdb's copy has only in-frame clones and leaves some out. The sample has 60,000 to 75,000 clones, 87% seen once. The sample originates from a study of blood T cell repertoires in COVID-19. The length of the CDR3 is 17 residues. Germline V gene lookup returns CDR1 LGHNA and CDR2 YSLEER. V was clipped by 3 bases and J by 6 bases; unmatched bases: 8. The specimen sequenced was peripheral blood. This clonotype was sampled from a man in his fifties with active COVID-19. The chain uses TRBV4-3 and TRBJ2-4, with 13 bases lining up with TRBD2. Written as DNA, the CDR3 is TGCGCCAGCAGCCAGGGTACTAGCGGGAGGGCCGGAAACATTCAGTACTTC. Its protein product is CASSQGTSGRAGNIQYF.